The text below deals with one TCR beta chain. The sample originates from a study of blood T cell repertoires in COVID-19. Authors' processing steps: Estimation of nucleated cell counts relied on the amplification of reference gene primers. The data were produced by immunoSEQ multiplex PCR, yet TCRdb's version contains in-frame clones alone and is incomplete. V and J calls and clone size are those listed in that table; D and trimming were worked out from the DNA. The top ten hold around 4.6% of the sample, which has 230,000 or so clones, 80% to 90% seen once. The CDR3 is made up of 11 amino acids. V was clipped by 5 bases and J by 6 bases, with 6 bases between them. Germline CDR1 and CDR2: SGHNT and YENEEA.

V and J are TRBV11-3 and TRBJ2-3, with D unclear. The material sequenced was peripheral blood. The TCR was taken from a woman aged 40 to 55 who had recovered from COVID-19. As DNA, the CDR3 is TGTGCCAGCAGCGCCGCGGATACGCAGTATTTT. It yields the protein CASSAADTQYF.